Here is one T cell receptor beta chain with its context. CDR1 and CDR2 (germline): KGHSH, LQKENI. Trimming took 3 bases from V and 1 from J, leaving 21 bases between them. This CDR3 comprises 19 residues. This sample is part of a study of blood T cell repertoires in COVID-19. About the study: T cells, B-cell-depleted T cells, or PBMCs provided the cDNA or gDNA that served as material.

Each participant's cohort was designated according to participant-reported clinical history. In the original workflow: Nucleated cell number was recorded as an estimate derived from reference gene primer amplification. Sequenced by immunoSEQ multiplex PCR; TCRdb stores in-frame clones only, minus some. The V and J calls and the clone size are those of that table, but D and trimming were determined from the DNA. The sample lists 250,000 to 400,000 clones; around 87% were seen once. V gene TRBV18 combines with J gene TRBJ2-2; tentative D call: TRBD2 (5 bases). Sequenced material: PBMCs or T cells enriched from blood (not recorded which). The clonotype comes from a woman aged 25-40 years who had recovered from COVID-19. Here the CDR3 reads CASSPTLGRGLVNTGELFF. CDR3 bases: TGTGCCAGCTCACCGACTTTAGGCCGGGGTTTGGTGAACACCGGGGAGCTGTTTTTT.